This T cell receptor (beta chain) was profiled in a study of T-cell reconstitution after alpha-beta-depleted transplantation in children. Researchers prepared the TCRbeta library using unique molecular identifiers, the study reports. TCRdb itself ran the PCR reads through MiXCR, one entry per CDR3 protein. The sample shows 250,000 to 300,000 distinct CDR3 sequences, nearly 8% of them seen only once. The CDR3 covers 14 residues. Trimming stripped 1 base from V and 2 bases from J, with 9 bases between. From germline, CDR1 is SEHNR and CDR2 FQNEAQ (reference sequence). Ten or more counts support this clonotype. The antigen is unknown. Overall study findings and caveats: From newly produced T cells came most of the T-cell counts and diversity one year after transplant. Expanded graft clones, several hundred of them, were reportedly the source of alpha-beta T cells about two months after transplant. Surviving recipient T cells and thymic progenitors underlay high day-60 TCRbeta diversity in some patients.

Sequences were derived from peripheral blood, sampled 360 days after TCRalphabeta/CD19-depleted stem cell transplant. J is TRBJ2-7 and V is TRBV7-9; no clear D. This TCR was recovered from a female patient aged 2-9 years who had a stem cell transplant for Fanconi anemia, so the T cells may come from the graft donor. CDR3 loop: CASSLGPGTYEQYF. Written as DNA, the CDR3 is TGTGCCAGCAGCTTAGGTCCAGGTACCTACGAGCAGTACTTC.